Described below is a single T cell receptor (beta chain) sequence and its context. Which antigen it targets is not known. The sample holds no much larger clone one base away, and base qualities are not on file. The source of the sample is a study of tumor-infiltrating lymphocytes in oesophageal squamous cell carcinoma (dated by TCRdb to the mid-2010s). Library preparation used PCR. The instrument was an Illumina HiSeq 2000. TCRdb trimmed public reads at Q25 via fastp, called clones via MiXCR and kept in-frame beta chains. Entries are consolidated by CDR3 protein sequence, retaining the most common genes and DNA. In this sample the table shows roughly 16,000 distinct CDR3 sequences, around 40% of which occur a single time. Of the sample, roughly 40% falls within the top ten clones. The CDR3 sequence holds 14 residues, the cysteine and phenylalanine included. Just the 42-base CDR3 DNA is kept, in frame starting at base 1. For CDR1 and CDR2, the germline V gene lists KGHDR and SFDVKD.

The origin of this receptor is a female donor with esophageal squamous cell carcinoma. The receptor chain draws on TRBV24-1 and TRBJ2-1; the best D guess is TRBD1, with 6 bases matching. The DNA end lines up better with TRBJ1-2; the J call may be wrong. What was sequenced was blood. The encoded CDR3 is CATSDPRTVEGYTF. The bases read TGTGCCACCAGTGATCCACGGACAGTAGAAGGCTACACCTTC.